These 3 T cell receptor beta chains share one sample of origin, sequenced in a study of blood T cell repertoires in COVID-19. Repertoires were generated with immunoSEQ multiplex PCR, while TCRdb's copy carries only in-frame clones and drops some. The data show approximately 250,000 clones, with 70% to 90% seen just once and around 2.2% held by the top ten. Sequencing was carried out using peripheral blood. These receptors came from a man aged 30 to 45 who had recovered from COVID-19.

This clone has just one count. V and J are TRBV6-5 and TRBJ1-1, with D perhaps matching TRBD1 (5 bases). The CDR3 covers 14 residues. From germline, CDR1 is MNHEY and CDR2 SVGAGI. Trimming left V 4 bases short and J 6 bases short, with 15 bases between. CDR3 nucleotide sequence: TGTGCCAGCAGTTCTCTCCAGGGAGGGCCTGAAGCTTTCTTT. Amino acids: CASSSLQGGPEAFF.

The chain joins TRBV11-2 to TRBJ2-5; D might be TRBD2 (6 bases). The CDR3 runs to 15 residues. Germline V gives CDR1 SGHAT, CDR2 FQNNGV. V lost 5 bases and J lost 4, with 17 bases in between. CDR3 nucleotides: TGTGCCAGCAGCCATTCATCACAGGAGGGAGAGACCCAGTACTTC. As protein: CASSHSSQEGETQYF.

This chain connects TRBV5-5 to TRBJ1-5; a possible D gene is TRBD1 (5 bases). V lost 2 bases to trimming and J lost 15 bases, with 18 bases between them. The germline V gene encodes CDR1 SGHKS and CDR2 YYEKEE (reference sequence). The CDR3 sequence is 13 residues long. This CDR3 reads CASSLLTGYSGHF. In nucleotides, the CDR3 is TGTGCCAGCAGCTTACTCACAGGATATAGCGGGCATTTT.